This entry is about one TCR beta chain. Its antigen is currently not known. This could be a read error, since a much larger clone is one nucleotide away. These data come from a study of blood T cells in healthy people across ages (dated by TCRdb to about 2015). For the study in its entirety: Template switching captured roughly one uniquely barcoded TCR beta cDNA molecule per two T cells in model experiments. The donors were divided into four age groups: young (average around 17 years), middle-aged (around 41), aged (approximately 62) and long-lived (about 84). Using deep sequencing normalized with unique cDNA molecular identifiers, the study measured how TCR beta repertoire diversity changes with age. For two donors (one aged 18 to 29 and one aged 80 or older), the study analyzed two additional independent replicas of 1 million unique cDNA reads from the same blood draw. To avoid experimental bias, donors of different ages were distributed randomly across sequencing lanes.

The library was generated by 5' RACE. Data came from an Illumina HiSeq 2500. A second PCR of roughly 7 to 11 cycles was performed with a sample-barcoded 5' primer and a J-beta primer mix. A template-switch 5' adaptor carrying 12 random nucleotides introduced a unique molecular identifier onto each TCR beta cDNA molecule. Each sample yielded at least 2.5 million CDR3-containing paired-end reads. All of the RNA was converted into first-strand cDNA using the Mint cDNA synthesis kit, with a TRBC-specific oligonucleotide serving as the primer. All cDNA was treated with uracil-DNA glycosylase and then went through a first 18-cycle PCR with the universal primers M1SS and BC2_uni_R. Concerning the study's data processing: For normalization, 1 million high-quality reads, each with a distinct molecular identifier, were randomly selected from each sample. Instead of being binned into consensus sequences, reads that shared molecular identifiers were thrown out. MiTCR, run with a Q25 quality threshold and the strictest error-elimination algorithm, handled CDR3 identification, clonotype clustering and error correction. A nonparametric unseen species model with Euler transformation was used to estimate lower-bound total TCR beta diversity. The raw public reads went through TCRdb reprocessing: fastp at Q25, MiXCR clone calling, in-frame beta chains kept. A single entry per CDR3 protein holds the most common genes and DNA from its merged rows. The authors' filters were not applied to this entry. A total of over 1,300,000 distinct CDR3 sequences appear in this sample, roughly 59% of them only once. 5% to 7% of the sample rests with the top ten.

Points the paper makes about the study in general: Estimates of total diversity from one million sequenced T cells were regarded as lower bounds and underestimates. Because donor CMV infection status was unknown, age-related changes in expanded clonotypes were potentially confounded. Conclusive comparison of naive and antigen-experienced compartments was prevented by the profiling of bulk unsorted PBMCs. Observed TCR beta diversity per million T cells fell roughly linearly with age, and a significant reduction was already apparent by age around 40. The percentage of naive T cells measured by flow cytometry correlated strongly with observed TCR beta diversity. The long-lived group showed more naive CD4+ T cells, fewer expanded clones and increased TCR diversity than the aged group, suggesting age selection.

CDR1 LGHNA and CDR2 YNFKEQ were looked up in the germline V gene. The CDR3 has 15 amino acids, counting the end cysteine and phenylalanine. Kept here is only the CDR3 DNA, which spans 45 bases and is read in frame from base 1. The V end gives up 4 bases and the J end 7 bases, leaving 12 bases in the junction not matched to a gene. The donors were around 39 Caucasian individuals from Russia, aged roughly 6 to 90 years, who were systemically healthy. Approximately 9.3 milliliters of peripheral blood were drawn from each donor into EDTA-treated Vacutainer tubes. Ficoll-Paque density-gradient centrifugation was used to isolate PBMCs, with at least 7 million per sample. Trizol reagent was used to extract total RNA from PBMCs, with at least 5.5 micrograms per sample. Naive CD45RAhigh/CD27high T cell percentages were measured by flow cytometry on a PBMC aliquot from every donor.

Recombination connected TRBV4-2 to TRBJ2-7, with 8 middle bases fitting TRBD2. This TCR came from a man younger than 30 in good health. Sequencing was carried out using blood. The CDR3 region: CASSRGLEPYNEQYF. The DNA sequence is as follows: TGTGCCAGCAGCCGGGGACTAGAACCTTACAATGAGCAGTACTTC.